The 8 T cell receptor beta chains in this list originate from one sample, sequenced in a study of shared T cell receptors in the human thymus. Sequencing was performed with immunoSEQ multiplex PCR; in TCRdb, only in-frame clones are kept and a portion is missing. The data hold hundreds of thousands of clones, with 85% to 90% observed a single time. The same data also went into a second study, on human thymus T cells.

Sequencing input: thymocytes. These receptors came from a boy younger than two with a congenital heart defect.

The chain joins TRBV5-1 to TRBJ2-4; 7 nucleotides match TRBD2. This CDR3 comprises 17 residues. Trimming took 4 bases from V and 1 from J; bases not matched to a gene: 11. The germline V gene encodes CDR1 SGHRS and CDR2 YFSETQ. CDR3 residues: CASSPYSGGVAKNIQYF. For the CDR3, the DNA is TGCGCCAGCAGCCCCTACAGTGGGGGGGTCGCCAAAAACATTCAGTACTTC.

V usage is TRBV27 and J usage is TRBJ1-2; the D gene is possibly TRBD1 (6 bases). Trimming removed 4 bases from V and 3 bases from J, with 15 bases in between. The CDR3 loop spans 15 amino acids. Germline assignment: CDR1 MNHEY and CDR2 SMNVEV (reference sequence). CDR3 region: CASSSFPAGDYGYTF. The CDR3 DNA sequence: TGTGCCAGCAGTTCGTTCCCGGCAGGGGACTATGGCTACACCTTC.

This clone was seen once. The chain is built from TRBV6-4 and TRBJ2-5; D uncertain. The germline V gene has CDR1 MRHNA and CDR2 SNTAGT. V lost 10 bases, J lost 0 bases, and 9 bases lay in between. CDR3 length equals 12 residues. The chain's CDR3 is CATHEYQETQYF. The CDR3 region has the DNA TGTGCCACCCACGAGTACCAAGAGACCCAGTACTTC.

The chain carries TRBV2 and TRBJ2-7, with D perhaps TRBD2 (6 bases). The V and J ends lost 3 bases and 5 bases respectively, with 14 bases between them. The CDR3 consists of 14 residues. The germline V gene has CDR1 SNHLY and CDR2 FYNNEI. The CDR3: CASSDGGKNDEQYF. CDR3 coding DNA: TGTGCCAGCAGTGATGGCGGGAAGAACGACGAGCAGTACTTC.

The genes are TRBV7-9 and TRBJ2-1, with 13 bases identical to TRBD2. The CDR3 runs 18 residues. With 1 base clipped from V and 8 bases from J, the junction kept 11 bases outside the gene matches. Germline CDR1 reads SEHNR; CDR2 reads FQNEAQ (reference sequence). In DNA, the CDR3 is TGTGCCAGCAGCTTAGGGACTAGCGGGAGATTTAGGGGCGATGAGCAGTTCTTC. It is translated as CASSLGTSGRFRGDEQFF. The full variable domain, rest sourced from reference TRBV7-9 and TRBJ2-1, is DTGVSQNPRHKITKRGQNVTFRCDPISEHNRLYWYRQTLGQGPEFLTYFQNEAQLEKSRLLSDRFSAERPKGSFSTLEIQRTEQGDSAMYLCASSLGTSGRFRGDEQFFGPGTRLTVL.

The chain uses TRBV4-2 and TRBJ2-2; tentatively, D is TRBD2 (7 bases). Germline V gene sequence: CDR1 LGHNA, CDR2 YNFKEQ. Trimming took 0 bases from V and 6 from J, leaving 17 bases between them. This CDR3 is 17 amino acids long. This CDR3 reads CASSQEGRGPSPGELFF. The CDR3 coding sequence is TGTGCCAGCAGCCAAGAAGGGCGGGGGCCCTCCCCCGGGGAGCTGTTTTTT.

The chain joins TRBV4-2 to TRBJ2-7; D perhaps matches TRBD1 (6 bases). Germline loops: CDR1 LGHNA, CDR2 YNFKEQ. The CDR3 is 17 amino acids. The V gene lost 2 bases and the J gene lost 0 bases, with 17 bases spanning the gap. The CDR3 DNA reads TGTGCCAGCAGCCAACGCCCAGGGGCTACTATCTCCTACGAGCAGTACTTC. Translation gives CASSQRPGATISYEQYF.

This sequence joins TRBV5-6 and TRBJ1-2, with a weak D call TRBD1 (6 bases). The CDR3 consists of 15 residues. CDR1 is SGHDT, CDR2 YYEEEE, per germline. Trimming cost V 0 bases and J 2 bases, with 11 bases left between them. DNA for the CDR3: TGTGCCAGCAGCTTGGACAGGGAGGGCAACTATGGCTACACCTTC. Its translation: CASSLDREGNYGYTF.